The 21 T cell receptor beta chains in this list originate from one sample, sequenced in a study of tumor-infiltrating lymphocytes in primary liver carcinoma. Between roughly 18 and 30 mg of unsorted bulk tissue served as the source from which RNA and DNA were co-extracted. From 500 ng total RNA, TCR beta cDNA was generated with a primer in the constant region. Investigators got TCR beta libraries out of three nested multiplex PCR rounds, done with slightly modified ARM-PCR. Primers for the first two PCR rounds were TRBV1-TRBV30 forward primers and a C-beta reverse primer (approximately 10 cycles per round). TCRdb reanalysed the multiplex PCR reads using MiXCR and keeps one entry per CDR3 protein. This sample has around 120,000 distinct CDR3 sequences, with about 68% found just once. Sequencing used liver tumor tissue from sampling region 1. Subset described: tumor region T1, superior pole. The source is a woman aged 55-70 years with primary liver carcinoma and hepatitis B virus infection.

This chain links TRBV11-2 with TRBJ2-1, with 9 bases that match TRBD2. The germline V gene encodes CDR1 SGHAT and CDR2 FQNNGV. The CDR3 contains 15 residues. J lost 3 bases, V lost 7 bases, and 7 bases had no gene match. CDR3: CASNPLAGHYNEQFF. CDR3 coding DNA: TGTGCCAGCAACCCCCTAGCGGGACACTACAATGAGCAGTTCTTC.

CDR3 nucleotides: TGTGCCAGCAGTTTCCCCGCAATACAGGGTTGGAATGAGCAGTTCTTC. Amino acids: CASSFPAIQGWNEQFF. The V and J genes are TRBV28 and TRBJ2-1, with D possibly being TRBD1 (6 bases). The length of the CDR3 is 16 residues. The germline CDR1 and CDR2 sequences are MDHEN and SYDVKM. Between the trimmed V and J ends, which lost 3 bases and 7 bases, there was a span of 19 bases.

As for this clonotype: One end of the junction varies from germline; a read error may be responsible. This CDR3 is CASSLAAGSYERYF. CDR3 DNA sequence: TGTGCCAGCAGTTTGGCTGCTGGGTCCTACGAGCGGTACTTC. V and J are TRBV12-3 or TRBV12-4 and TRBJ2-7; D is unclear. This CDR3 has 14 residues.

On this clonotype: This may come from a read error, since a much larger clone is one base off. V and J are TRBV29-1 and TRBJ2-3; D remains ambiguous. This CDR3 region has 14 residues. Germline CDR1 and CDR2: SQVTM and ANQGSEA. The CDR3 reads CSVDVESRTNTRYF. CDR3 DNA: TGCAGCGTTGACGTGGAGAGCCGCACAAATACGCGGTATTTT.

On this clonotype itself: The CDR3 carries no conserved terminal phenylalanine or tryptophan, so it likely arises from a read error. The chain couples TRBV11-2 to TRBJ2-1; D possibly uses TRBD1 or TRBD2 (5 bases each). CDR3 length: 16 amino acids. Germline CDR1 and CDR2: SGHAT and FQNNGV. CDR3 residues: CVSSPRDPSSYNEQFL. As DNA, the CDR3 is TGTGTCAGCAGCCCCCGGGACCCGAGCTCCTACAATGAGCAGTTCTTA.

This clonotype has only a few counts. A much larger clone differs from this one at a single base, so this may be a read error. The rearrangement links TRBV4-1 to TRBJ1-3; 9 bases fit TRBD1. Germline-derived CDR1 and CDR2 are MGHRA and YSYEKL. CDR3 length: 17 residues. CDR3 region: CASSQEQMTGGGNAIYF. CDR3 nucleotide sequence: TGCGCCAGCAGCCAAGAACAAATGACAGGGGGTGGAAACGCCATATATTTT.

Comments on this clonotype: The junction departs from the called germline gene at one end, perhaps through a read error. The rearrangement links TRBV30 to TRBJ2-7; maybe TRBD2 (5 bases). CDR3 size: 13 residues. Germline CDR1 reads GTSNPN; CDR2 reads SVGIG (reference sequence). The CDR3 DNA reads TGTGTCTGGAGACCGCGGGCCCTTTACGAGCAGTACTTC. This encodes CVWRPRALYEQYF. The whole variable domain, filled in from reference TRBV30 and TRBJ2-7, reads SQTIHQWPATLVQPVGSPLSLECTVEGTSNPNLYWYRQAAGRGLQLLFYSVGIGQISSEVPQNLSASRPQDRQFILSSKKLLLSDSGFYLCVWRPRALYEQYFGPGTRLTVT.

On this clonotype: One junction end does not reproduce the germline sequence, and a read error may be involved. This sequence joins TRBV11-3 and TRBJ2-1; 7 bases align to TRBD1. Germline CDR1 reads SGHNT; CDR2 reads YENEEA. The CDR3 has 15 residues. CDR3 protein: CASSVGQEANNEQFF. In DNA form, the CDR3 reads TGTGCCAGCAGCGTTGGACAGGAGGCAAACAATGAACAGTTCTTC.

As to this clonotype: The junction differs from germline at one of its ends, possibly a read error. V is TRBV11-3 and J is TRBJ2-5; 7 bases are a match to TRBD2. This CDR3 is 13 amino acids long. Germline CDR1 is SGHNT and CDR2 is YENEEA. CDR3 DNA sequence: TGTGCCAGTAGCGGCGGGAGCCAAGGGACCCAGTACTTC. It codes for CASSGGSQGTQYF.

Turning to this clonotype: One base away lies a much larger clone, so this may be a sequencing read error. This chain links TRBV12-5 with TRBJ1-1, with no clear D. CDR1 LGHNT and CDR2 FRNRAP come from the germline V gene. The CDR3 runs to 14 residues. Trimming took 2 bases from V and 1 from J, leaving 8 bases between them. The CDR3: CASGLILQNTEAFF. For the CDR3, the DNA is TGTGCTAGTGGTTTGATTCTACAGAACACTGAAGCTTTCTTT.

As to this clonotype: This may be a read error, as it is one base from a much larger clone. Here the CDR3 omits its conserved ending phenylalanine or tryptophan, so a read error is the likely source. V gene TRBV7-8 combines with J gene TRBJ2-5; tentative D call: TRBD1 (6 bases). V shed 5 bases and J shed 5 bases, with 12 bases lying between them. The CDR3 loop spans 13 amino acids. The germline V gene has CDR1 SGHVS and CDR2 FQNEAQ. The CDR3 DNA reads TGTGCCAGCAGCCGCCACAGGGAGGAGACCCAGTACTCC. Protein product: CASSRHREETQYS.

Notes on this clonotype: The junction departs from the called germline gene at one end, perhaps through a read error. The chain links TRBV11-2 to TRBJ2-3; D remains unclear. From germline, CDR1 is SGHAT and CDR2 FQNNGV. The CDR3 has 18 residues. The CDR3 nucleotides read TGTGTCAGCAGCTTAGTCCCGGTCACCTTCTCGAGAACAGATACGCAGTATTTT. This gives the protein CVSSLVPVTFSRTDTQYF.

A word on this clonotype: One end of the junction does not line up with germline, which may come from a read error. The chain combines TRBV11-2 with TRBJ1-1, with 7 nucleotides matching TRBD1. Germline values: CDR1 SGHAT, CDR2 FQNNGV. This CDR3 contains 14 residues. CDR3 nucleotide sequence: TGTGCCAACAGCCCACGAGACAGGGTACCTGAAGCTTTATTT. It codes for CANSPRDRVPEALF.

Points on this clonotype: The CDR3 does not end in the conserved phenylalanine or tryptophan, so this is likely a read error. V is TRBV11-2 and J is TRBJ1-1; D is perhaps TRBD1 (5 bases). Germline V gene data show CDR1 as SGHAT and CDR2 as FQNNGV. This CDR3 spans 12 amino acids. The CDR3 DNA is TGTGTTAGCAGCTCTAAACAGGCTGAAGCTTTCATT. It is translated as CVSSSKQAEAFI.

This clonotype was detected once. At one end, the junction sequence differs from germline, possibly due to a read error. The V call is TRBV4-1, the J call TRBJ2-1, with 9 bases lining up with TRBD2. Germline lookup yields CDR1 MGHRA and CDR2 YSYEKL. The CDR3 spans 17 residues. CDR3 residues: CTSSPKVGPAGGNEQFF. The CDR3 DNA reads TGCACCAGCAGTCCAAAAGTAGGACCAGCGGGAGGCAATGAGCAGTTCTTC.

This sequence joins TRBV6-1 and TRBJ1-2; D unclear. Germline assignment: CDR1 MNHNS and CDR2 SASEGT. The CDR3 consists of 15 residues. V was trimmed by 2 bases and J by 3 bases, leaving 13 bases between them. Here the CDR3 DNA reads TGTGCCAGCAGTGAAACGTGGGAATTCCACTATGGCTACACCTTC. Translated, it gives CASSETWEFHYGYTF.

Notes on this clonotype: A much more abundant neighbour one base away suggests this may be a read error. The chain recombines TRBV4-2 with TRBJ2-3; 9 bases are a match to TRBD2. V shed 6 bases and J 5 bases; nucleotides not matched to a gene: 9. CDR1 LGHNA and CDR2 YNFKEQ come from the germline V gene. This CDR3 is built from 15 residues. The CDR3 bases are TGTGCCAGCAGACGACCTAGCGGGGAGGGAGATACGCAGTATTTT. Its protein product is CASRRPSGEGDTQYF.

This clonotype was seen a handful of times. This chain uses TRBV28 with TRBJ2-1, with D possibly matching TRBD2 (5 bases). V shed 7 bases and J shed 4 bases, with 17 bases lying between them. The CDR3 is made up of 15 amino acids. Germline assignment: CDR1 MDHEN and CDR2 SYDVKM. The CDR3 sequence is CASTPRRVFYNEQFF. The CDR3 DNA sequence: TGTGCCAGCACCCCGCGGCGGGTTTTTTACAATGAGCAGTTCTTC. Full variable domain (rest looked up from reference TRBV28 and TRBJ2-1): DVKVTQSSRYLVKRTGEKVFLECVQDMDHENMFWYRQDPGLGLRLIYFSYDVKMKEKGDIPEGYSVSREKKERFSLILESASTNQTSMYLCASTPRRVFYNEQFFGPGTRLTVL.

In this sample, this clonotype turned up a few times. This chain uses TRBV7-9 with TRBJ2-7; the D call may be TRBD1 or TRBD2 (5 bases each). V lost 5 bases and J 9 bases, leaving 20 bases between the germline ends. The CDR3 length is 14 residues. Per the germline V gene, CDR1 is SEHNR and CDR2 is FQNEAQ (reference sequence). CDR3: CASSPGPSAAGQYF. The DNA of the CDR3 is TGTGCCAGCAGCCCAGGGCCCTCGGCCGCGGGGCAGTACTTC.

Details on this clonotype: A single base separates this from a much larger clone, so it may be a read error. The chain has TRBV29-1 and TRBJ1-1; weak D call: TRBD1 (6 bases). Per germline, CDR1 SQVTM and CDR2 ANQGSEA. The germline V and J ends were trimmed by 0 bases and 7 bases, with 15 bases remaining between them. The CDR3 is 14 residues long. CDR3 sequence: CSVEDLGGRIEAFF. CDR3 nucleotide sequence: TGCAGCGTTGAAGACTTAGGGGGTAGGATTGAAGCTTTCTTT.

This clonotype was detected many times. This chain links TRBV6-5 with TRBJ2-5, with TRBD1 matching over 10 bases. Germline lookup yields CDR1 MNHEY and CDR2 SVGAGI. CDR3 length: 14 residues. The ends lost 7 bases at V and 5 bases at J; junction bases unmatched: 7. The CDR3 DNA follows: TGTGCCAGCACCCAGACAGGGGGCCAGGAGACCCAGTACTTC. It translates to CASTQTGGQETQYF.